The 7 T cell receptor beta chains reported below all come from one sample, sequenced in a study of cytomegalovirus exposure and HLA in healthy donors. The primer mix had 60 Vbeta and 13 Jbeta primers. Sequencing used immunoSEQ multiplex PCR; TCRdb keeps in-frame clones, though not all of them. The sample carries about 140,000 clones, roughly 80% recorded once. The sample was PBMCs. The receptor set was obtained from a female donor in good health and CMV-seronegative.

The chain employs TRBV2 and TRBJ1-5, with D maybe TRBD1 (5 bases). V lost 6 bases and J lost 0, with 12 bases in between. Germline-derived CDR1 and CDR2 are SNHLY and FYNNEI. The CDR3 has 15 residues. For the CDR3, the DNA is TGTGCCAGCAGGGGACTCGTCTCTAGCAATCAGCCCCAGCATTTT. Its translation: CASRGLVSSNQPQHF.

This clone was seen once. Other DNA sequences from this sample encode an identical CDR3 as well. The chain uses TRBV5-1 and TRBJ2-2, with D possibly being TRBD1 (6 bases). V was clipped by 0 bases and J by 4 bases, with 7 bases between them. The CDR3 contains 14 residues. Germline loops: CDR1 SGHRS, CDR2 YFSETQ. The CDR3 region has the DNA TGCGCCAGCAGCTTGGAAGGGGGCACCGGGGAGCTGTTTTTT. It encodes CASSLEGGTGELFF. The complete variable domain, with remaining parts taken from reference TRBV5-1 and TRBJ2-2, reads KAGVTQTPRYLIKTRGQQVTLSCSPISGHRSVSWYQQTPGQGLQFLFEYFSETQRNKGNFPGRFSGRQFSNSRSEMNVSTLELGDSALYLCASSLEGGTGELFFGEGSRLTVL.

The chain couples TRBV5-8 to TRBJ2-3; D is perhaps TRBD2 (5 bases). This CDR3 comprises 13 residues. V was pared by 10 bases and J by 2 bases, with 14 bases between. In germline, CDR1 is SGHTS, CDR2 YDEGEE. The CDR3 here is CAVARGATDTQYF. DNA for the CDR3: TGTGCCGTGGCCCGGGGAGCCACAGATACGCAGTATTTT. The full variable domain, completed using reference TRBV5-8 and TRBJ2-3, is EAGVTQSPTHLIKTRGQQATLRCSPISGHTSVYWYQQALGLGLQFLLWYDEGEERNRGNFPPRFSGRQFPNYSSELNVNALELEDSALYLCAVARGATDTQYFGPGTRLTVL.

CDR3 residues: CASSIKTGDQPQHF. The DNA for the CDR3 is TGTGCCAGTAGTATTAAAACAGGGGATCAGCCCCAGCATTTT. The chain is built from TRBV19 and TRBJ1-5, with 7 bases matching TRBD1. CDR1 and CDR2 from the germline V gene are LNHDA and SQIVND (reference sequence). V gave up 3 bases and J gave up 5 bases; unmatched junction bases: 4. The CDR3 is made up of 14 amino acids.

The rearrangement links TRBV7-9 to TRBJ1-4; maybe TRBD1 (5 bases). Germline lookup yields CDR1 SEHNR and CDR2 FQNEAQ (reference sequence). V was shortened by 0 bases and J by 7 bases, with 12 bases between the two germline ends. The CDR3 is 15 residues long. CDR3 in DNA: TGTGCCAGCAGCTTAGCCCGGAGGGGAGGTGAAAAACTGTTTTTT. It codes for CASSLARRGGEKLFF.

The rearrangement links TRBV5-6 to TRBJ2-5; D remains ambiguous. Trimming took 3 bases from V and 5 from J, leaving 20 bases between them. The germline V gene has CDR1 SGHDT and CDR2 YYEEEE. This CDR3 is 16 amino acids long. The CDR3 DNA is TGTGCCAGCAGCTATGGAGCACAAGCAACAAAGGAGACCCAGTACTTC. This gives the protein CASSYGAQATKETQYF.

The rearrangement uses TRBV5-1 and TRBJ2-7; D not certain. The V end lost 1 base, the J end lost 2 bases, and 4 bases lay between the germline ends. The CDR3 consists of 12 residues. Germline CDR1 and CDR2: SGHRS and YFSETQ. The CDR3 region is CASSLHTYEQYF. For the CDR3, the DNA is TGCGCCAGCAGCTTGCACACCTACGAGCAGTACTTC.